The 13 T cell receptor beta chains listed next were all sequenced from one sample in a study of shared clonotypes between healthy human individuals. The table came from immunoSEQ multiplex PCR; TCRdb's copy has only in-frame clones and leaves some out. The repertoire holds hundreds of thousands of clones, with 60% to 75% as singletons. Source material: memory CD4+ T cells sorted from blood. Documented subset: CD45RA-negative fraction. The receptors originated from a young woman in good health.

The chain has TRBV28 and TRBJ2-1, with 10 bases aligning to TRBD1. V gave up 5 bases and J gave up 4 bases; unmatched junction bases: 2. Germline V CDR1 and CDR2: MDHEN, SYDVKM. The CDR3 covers 14 residues. CDR3 coding DNA: TGTGCCAGCAGTAGGACAGGGGGATACAATGAGCAGTTCTTC. It codes for CASSRTGGYNEQFF.

This chain joins TRBV11-1 and TRBJ2-1; no definite D call. The CDR3 is 14 amino acids. Germline V gene sequence: CDR1 SGHAT, CDR2 FQDESV (reference sequence). The ends were cut back, 5 bases at V and 10 bases at J, with 18 bases in the middle. This chain's CDR3 is CASSPSSWVVEQFF. CDR3 bases: TGTGCCAGCAGCCCCTCCTCGTGGGTGGTAGAGCAGTTCTTC.

This clone was counted only a few times. The gene calls are TRBV18 and TRBJ1-1; possibly TRBD1 for D (6 bases). Germline V gene sequence: CDR1 KGHSH, CDR2 LQKENI. The CDR3 has 14 residues. Trimming cost V 6 bases and J 5 bases, with 16 bases left between them. The CDR3 is CASSATGSVTEAFF. In nucleotides, the CDR3 is TGTGCCAGCTCCGCAACAGGGTCGGTAACTGAAGCTTTCTTT.

This clone was picked up one time. This sequence joins TRBV5-1 and TRBJ1-4; 9 nucleotides align to TRBD1. The CDR3 is 15 amino acids. The V and J ends lost 4 bases and 5 bases, in that order; junction bases with no gene match: 6. CDR1 and CDR2 from the germline V gene are SGHRS and YFSETQ. The CDR3 protein is CASSVTGTGNEKLFF. CDR3 in DNA: TGCGCCAGCAGCGTGACCGGGACAGGGAATGAAAAACTGTTTTTT.

This rearrangement joins TRBV14 to TRBJ2-3, with 8 nucleotides matching TRBD1. The length of the CDR3 is 14 residues. Germline V gene data show CDR1 as SGHDN and CDR2 as FVKESK. The ends lost 6 bases at V and 4 bases at J; junction bases unmatched: 6. The CDR3 reads CASSSAGGPDTQYF. CDR3 nucleotide sequence: TGTGCCAGCAGTAGCGCAGGGGGCCCAGATACGCAGTATTTT. The variable domain in full, with the rest retrieved from reference TRBV14 and TRBJ2-3, is EAGVTQFPSHSVIEKGQTVTLRCDPISGHDNLYWYRRVMGKEIKFLLHFVKESKQDESGMPNNRFLAERTGGTYSTLKVQPAELEDSGVYFCASSSAGGPDTQYFGPGTRLTVL.

This chain joins TRBV6-1 and TRBJ2-7; 9 nucleotides line up with TRBD1. The V gene's germline CDR1 is MNHNS and CDR2 SASEGT. The CDR3 spans 13 residues. The V gene end was trimmed by 6 bases and the J gene end by 7 bases; junction bases not matched to a gene: 7. CDR3 sequence: CASRGDRVGEQYF. The CDR3 DNA is TGTGCCAGCAGGGGGGACAGGGTGGGGGAGCAGTACTTC.

This chain uses TRBV7-2 with TRBJ2-3; D possibly corresponds to TRBD2 (5 bases). The CDR3 is made up of 15 amino acids. Trimming took 2 bases from V and 5 from J, leaving 14 bases between them. The germline V gene has CDR1 SGHTA and CDR2 FQGNSA. Here the CDR3 reads CASSLFWESVDTQYF. The CDR3 DNA reads TGTGCCAGCAGCTTATTCTGGGAGTCCGTAGATACGCAGTATTTT.

The chain recombines TRBV2 with TRBJ2-1; D unresolved. The CDR3 loop spans 13 amino acids. Germline V CDR1 and CDR2: SNHLY, FYNNEI. V was pared by 2 bases and J by 4 bases, with 6 bases between. The CDR3 nucleotides are TGTGCCAGCAGTGAACGGGTTTACAATGAGCAGTTCTTC. It is translated as CASSERVYNEQFF. The full variable domain, rest sourced from reference TRBV2 and TRBJ2-1, is EPEVTQTPSHQVTQMGQEVILRCVPISNHLYFYWYRQILGQKVEFLVSFYNNEISEKSEIFDDQFSVERPDGSNFTLKIRSTKLEDSAMYFCASSERVYNEQFFGPGTRLTVL.

This clone showed up just a few times. Other nucleotide sequences in the sample specify the same CDR3. This rearrangement joins TRBV5-6 to TRBJ1-1, with 7 bases that match TRBD1. The germline V gene has CDR1 SGHDT and CDR2 YYEEEE. The CDR3 is 14 residues long. V shed 4 bases, J shed 5 bases, and the junction held 8 bases outside the gene matches. CDR3 nucleotide sequence: TGTGCCAGCAGCCTACTGACAGGGTGGACTGAAGCTTTCTTT. Amino acids: CASSLLTGWTEAFF.

The chain couples TRBV5-6 to TRBJ1-3; D perhaps matches TRBD1 (5 bases). The CDR3 extends over 11 amino acids. Deletions cut 6 bases from V and 11 bases from J, with 12 bases between. Germline V gene lookup returns CDR1 SGHDT and CDR2 YYEEEE. The CDR3 sequence: CASTPGPAIYF. CDR3 nucleotides: TGTGCCAGCACCCCAGGGCCGGCCATATATTTT.

The rearrangement links TRBV19 to TRBJ2-4, with 10 bases identical to TRBD2. Per germline, CDR1 LNHDA and CDR2 SQIVND (reference sequence). The junction had 7 bases not matched to a gene; V was cut back by 2 bases and J by 0 bases. There are 18 residues in the CDR3. The CDR3 coding sequence is TGTGCCAGTAGTATATCAGCGGGAGGGGTACTAGCCAAAAACATTCAGTACTTC. Translating it yields CASSISAGGVLAKNIQYF.

The V call is TRBV6-1, the J call TRBJ2-7; the match to TRBD1 covers 8 bases. CDR1 and CDR2 (germline): MNHNS, SASEGT. V lost 6 bases, J lost 5 bases, and 6 bases stayed unmatched. This CDR3 contains 13 residues. CDR3 nucleotide sequence: TGTGCCAGCAGAAGCGGACAGGGCAACGAGCAGTACTTC. Protein product: CASRSGQGNEQYF.

The chain recombines TRBV18 with TRBJ2-2; 8 positions match TRBD1. J gave up 0 bases and V 3 bases, and 3 bases lay outside the gene matches. The CDR3 loop spans 16 amino acids. Per germline, CDR1 KGHSH and CDR2 LQKENI. CDR3 loop: CASSPLDRANTGELFF. The CDR3 coding sequence is TGTGCCAGCTCACCCTTGGACAGGGCGAACACCGGGGAGCTGTTTTTT.